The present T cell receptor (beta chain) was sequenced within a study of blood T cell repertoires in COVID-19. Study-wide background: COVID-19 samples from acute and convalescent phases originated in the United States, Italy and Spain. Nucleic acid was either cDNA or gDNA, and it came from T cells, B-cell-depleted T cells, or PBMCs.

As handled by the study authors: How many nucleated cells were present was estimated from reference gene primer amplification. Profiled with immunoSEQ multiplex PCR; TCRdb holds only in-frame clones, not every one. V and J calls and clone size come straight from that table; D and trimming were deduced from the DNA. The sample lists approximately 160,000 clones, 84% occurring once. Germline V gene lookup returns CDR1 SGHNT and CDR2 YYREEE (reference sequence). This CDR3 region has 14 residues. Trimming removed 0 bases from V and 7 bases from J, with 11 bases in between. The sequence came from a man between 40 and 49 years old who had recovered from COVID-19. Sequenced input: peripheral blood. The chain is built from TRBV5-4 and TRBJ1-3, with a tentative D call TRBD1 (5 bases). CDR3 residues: CASSLEQGGNTIYF. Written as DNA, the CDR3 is TGTGCCAGCAGCTTGGAGCAGGGAGGGAACACCATATATTTT.